These 29 T cell receptor beta chains were sequenced from one sample in a study of T cells in Graves' hyperthyroidism and ophthalmopathy. Amplification targeted TCR beta CDR3 regions from RNA transcripts. Initially, a first-round RT-PCR of the TCR CDR3 employed the HTBI primer set. TCRdb redid the calling of the multiplex PCR reads with MiXCR, one entry per CDR3 protein. The sample carries hundreds of thousands of distinct CDR3 sequences, about 15% recorded once. Material: blood. Receptors were obtained from a man between 18 and 29 years old with Graves' ophthalmopathy.

At least ten counts were recorded for this clonotype. The V gene is TRBV7-2, the J gene TRBJ2-1; a possible D gene is TRBD1 (6 bases). The CDR3 length is 13 residues. Trimming removed 5 bases from V and 6 bases from J, with 11 bases in between. Germline V CDR1 and CDR2: SGHTA, FQGNSA. As DNA, the CDR3 is TGTGCCAGCAGCATAAACAGGGTCAATGAGCAGTTCTTC. Encoded protein: CASSINRVNEQFF. Based on the CDR3 plus reference TRBV7-2 and TRBJ2-1, the full variable domain is GAGVSQSPSNKVTEKGKDVELRCDPISGHTALYWYRQSLGQGLEFLIYFQGNSAPDKSGLPSDRFSAERTGGSVSTLTIQRTQQEDSAVYLCASSINRVNEQFFGPGTRLTVL.

This clonotype was seen ten or more times. The CDR3 spells CASSPGTSENTYEQYF. The DNA of the CDR3 is TGTGCCAGCAGCCCCGGGACTAGCGAAAACACCTACGAGCAGTACTTC. J is TRBJ2-7 and V is TRBV13; the match to TRBD2 covers 10 bases. Trimming took 5 bases from V and 2 from J; bases not matched to a gene: 9. Germline V lookup: CDR1 PRHDT, CDR2 FYEKMQ (reference sequence). CDR3 length: 16 amino acids. Combining the CDR3 with reference TRBV13 and TRBJ2-7 gives the whole variable domain AAGVIQSPRHLIKEKRETATLKCYPIPRHDTVYWYQQGPGQDPQFLISFYEKMQSDKGSIPDRFSAQQFSDYHSELNMSSLELGDSALYFCASSPGTSENTYEQYFGPGTRLTVT.

In this sample, this clonotype turned up many times. The rearrangement joins TRBV29-1 to TRBJ2-7; 8 bases line up with TRBD2. V dropped 5 bases and J dropped 2; count of bases not matched to a gene: 8. Germline assignment: CDR1 SQVTM and CDR2 ANQGSEA. The CDR3 runs 14 residues. The CDR3 bases are TGCAGCGTTAGGAGAGCGGGAGTTGCCTACGAGCAGTACTTC. Its translation is CSVRRAGVAYEQYF.

J is TRBJ2-1 and V is TRBV6-6, with 7 positions matching TRBD2. Germline V gene sequence: CDR1 MNHNY, CDR2 SVGAGI (reference sequence). The CDR3 length is 17 residues. With 0 bases clipped from V and 8 bases from J, the junction kept 13 bases outside the gene matches. In nucleotides, the CDR3 is TGTGCCAGCAGTTACTCGAGAATAGGGGAGGGGTCGGATGAGCAGTTCTTC. Protein product: CASSYSRIGEGSDEQFF.

Ten or more counts support this clonotype. The chain employs TRBV7-2 and TRBJ1-4; D is undetermined. The CDR3 is 15 residues long. Trimming took 1 base from V and 8 from J, leaving 14 bases between them. CDR1 is SGHTA, CDR2 FQGNSA, per germline. CDR3 in DNA: TGTGCCAGCAGCTTAGTTGGGGATTACGGAGAAAAACTGTTTTTT. Amino acids: CASSLVGDYGEKLFF.

This clonotype appeared many times. The chain joins TRBV10-2 to TRBJ1-2; tentatively, D is TRBD1 (6 bases). Germline CDR1 is WSHSY and CDR2 is SAAADI. V dropped 1 base and J dropped 3 bases, with 12 bases sitting between them. The CDR3 covers 15 residues. The CDR3 spells CASSEFPGTHYGYTF. For the CDR3, the DNA is TGCGCCAGCAGTGAGTTCCCCGGGACACACTATGGCTACACCTTC.

This clonotype has a count of ten or more. The gene calls are TRBV7-2 and TRBJ2-5, with 8 bases identical to TRBD1. V shed 4 bases and J 5 bases; nucleotides not matched to a gene: 9. This CDR3 comprises 15 residues. The germline V gene has CDR1 SGHTA and CDR2 FQGNSA. This CDR3 reads CASSSRTGSGETQYF. The CDR3 DNA is TGTGCCAGCAGCTCCCGGACAGGGTCCGGGGAGACCCAGTACTTC.

This clonotype was observed many times. The chain is built from TRBV12-3 or TRBV12-4 and TRBJ2-3, with TRBD2 matching over 8 bases. V trimming: 6 bases; J trimming: 5 bases; junction bases outside the gene matches: 7. The CDR3 loop spans 14 amino acids. In nucleotides, the CDR3 is TGTGCCAGCAGCCACGGGACTAGGGGAGATACGCAGTATTTT. Translating gives CASSHGTRGDTQYF.

This chain links TRBV30 with TRBJ1-5, with D unclear. Trimming cost V 3 bases and J 8 bases, with 17 bases left between them. Germline CDR1 reads GTSNPN; CDR2 reads SVGIG (reference sequence). The CDR3 loop spans 14 amino acids. The CDR3 loop reads CAWRQKVVREPQHF. The CDR3, as DNA: TGTGCCTGGAGGCAGAAGGTAGTTAGAGAGCCCCAGCATTTT.

This rearrangement joins TRBV4-1 to TRBJ2-5, with D unresolved. V gave up 5 bases and J gave up 7 bases, with 14 bases separating them. CDR1 and CDR2 from the germline V gene are MGHRA and YSYEKL. The CDR3 length is 13 residues. The CDR3 DNA reads TGCGCCAGCAGCAAACACGCCTCGGGGACCCAGTACTTC. It codes for CASSKHASGTQYF.

At least ten counts were recorded for this clonotype. The V gene is TRBV7-8, the J gene TRBJ2-1; 12 nucleotides match TRBD2. After removal of 4 bases from V and 8 bases from J, the junction contained 15 bases not matched to a gene. The CDR3 loop spans 18 amino acids. Germline CDR1 is SGHVS and CDR2 is FQNEAQ. As DNA, the CDR3 is TGTGCCAGCAGCTCCCCCGGGCCGGGACTAGCGGGCTTCGATGAGCAGTTCTTC. Amino acids: CASSSPGPGLAGFDEQFF.

V usage is TRBV18 and J usage is TRBJ2-7, with 9 bases aligning to TRBD1. The CDR3 has 14 residues. Germline V CDR1 and CDR2: KGHSH, LQKENI. With V trimmed by 5 bases and J by 5 bases, 7 bases remained unmatched. CDR3 in amino acids: CASSNTRDRDEQYF. The CDR3 DNA reads TGTGCCAGCTCAAACACCCGGGACAGGGACGAGCAGTACTTC.

This clonotype was observed many times. The chain has TRBV18 and TRBJ1-4; D remains unclear. The CDR3 consists of 14 residues. Trimming left V 3 bases short and J 6 bases short, with 11 bases between. Germline V lookup: CDR1 KGHSH, CDR2 LQKENI. The CDR3 nucleotides are TGTGCCAGCTCACCGGGCGCGGAGGATGAAAAACTGTTTTTT. Translated, it gives CASSPGAEDEKLFF.

This clonotype was seen ten or more times. V and J are TRBV7-8 and TRBJ2-7; 7 positions match TRBD1. The junction had 5 bases not matched to a gene; V was cut back by 0 bases and J by 3 bases. This CDR3 is 15 amino acids long. Per the germline V gene, CDR1 is SGHVS and CDR2 is FQNEAQ. The CDR3 region is CASSLAFRDSYEQYF. As DNA, the CDR3 is TGTGCCAGCAGCTTAGCGTTTCGGGACAGCTACGAGCAGTACTTC.

There are many counts of this clonotype. The rearrangement uses TRBV4-1 and TRBJ2-3; 7 bases match TRBD2. V shed 5 bases, J shed 2 bases, and the junction held 7 bases outside the gene matches. In germline, CDR1 is MGHRA, CDR2 YSYEKL. The CDR3 is made up of 15 amino acids. The CDR3, as DNA: TGCGCCAGCAGCACCAGACTAGCCTCCACAGATACGCAGTATTTT. Translation gives CASSTRLASTDTQYF.

The table lists this clonotype with many counts. Germline is not matched at one junction end, which may reflect a read error. The chain uses TRBV6-4 and TRBJ2-3; D possibly corresponds to TRBD2 (6 bases). Germline V gives CDR1 MRHNA, CDR2 SNTAGT. The CDR3 extends over 13 amino acids. CDR3 sequence reads: CANSDRGKDTQYF. DNA for the CDR3: TGTGCCAACAGTGACCGGGGGAAAGATACGCAGTATTTT.

This clonotype was recorded at least ten times. The chain links TRBV5-1 to TRBJ2-1; 10 nucleotides match TRBD1. Trimming removed 3 bases from V and 4 bases from J; junction bases left unmatched: 4. Germline V lookup: CDR1 SGHRS, CDR2 YFSETQ. The CDR3 has 15 amino acids. Written as DNA, the CDR3 is TGCGCCAGCAGCTCGGGACAGGGGTTATACAATGAGCAGTTCTTC. It specifies CASSSGQGLYNEQFF.

This clonotype has just one count. The chain is built from TRBV14 and TRBJ2-5; TRBD2 might be the D (6 bases). Germline-derived CDR1 and CDR2 are SGHDN and FVKESK. The CDR3 loop spans 13 amino acids. Trimming stripped 8 bases from V and 0 bases from J, with 10 bases between. The CDR3 loop is CASGGEYQETQYF. The CDR3 coding sequence is TGTGCCAGCGGAGGGGAGTACCAAGAGACCCAGTACTTC. The full variable domain, in which reference TRBV14 and TRBJ2-5 provide the parts outside the CDR3, is EAGVTQFPSHSVIEKGQTVTLRCDPISGHDNLYWYRRVMGKEIKFLLHFVKESKQDESGMPNNRFLAERTGGTYSTLKVQPAELEDSGVYFCASGGEYQETQYFGPGTRLLVL.

This clonotype has only a few counts. The junction departs from the called germline gene at one end, perhaps through a read error. This chain connects TRBV6-1 to TRBJ2-1, with 9 bases matching TRBD1. The CDR3 runs to 16 residues. CDR1 is MNHNS and CDR2 is SASEGT in the germline V gene. The CDR3 DNA follows: TGTGCCAGCAGGGAAGAGGACAGGGGTTCCTACAATGAGCAGTTCTTC. This sequence encodes CASREEDRGSYNEQFF.

This clonotype has just a few counts. This chain connects TRBV6-5 to TRBJ2-7, with TRBD2 matching 12 bases. This CDR3 has 15 amino acids. CDR1 and CDR2 (germline): MNHEY, SVGAGI. V lost 0 bases to trimming and J lost 3 bases; unmatched junction nucleotides: 0. The CDR3 sequence is CASSYSTSGSYEQYF. The DNA of the CDR3 is TGTGCCAGCAGTTACTCGACTAGCGGGAGCTACGAGCAGTACTTC.

This clonotype was detected only a few times. The chain combines TRBV29-1 with TRBJ1-1, with 7 bases matching TRBD1. The V gene end was trimmed by 7 bases and the J gene end by 1 base; junction bases not matched to a gene: 3. The CDR3 has 12 amino acids. The V gene's germline CDR1 is SQVTM and CDR2 ANQGSEA. CDR3 amino acids: CSGNRGNTEAFF. Written as DNA, the CDR3 is TGCAGCGGAAACAGGGGGAACACTGAAGCTTTCTTT.

The rearrangement uses TRBV5-6 and TRBJ2-7, with TRBD1 identical over 10 bases. Germline V gene data show CDR1 as SGHDT and CDR2 as YYEEEE. With V trimmed by 2 bases and J by 4 bases, 3 bases remained unmatched. The CDR3 sequence is 14 residues long. The CDR3 loop reads CASSFADRGYEQYF. Written as DNA, the CDR3 is TGTGCCAGCAGCTTCGCGGACAGGGGGTACGAGCAGTACTTC.

This clonotype appeared a few times. V usage is TRBV7-9 and J usage is TRBJ1-2; 7 bases fit TRBD1. V lost 3 bases and J lost 2; bases outside the gene matches: 6. Germline V gene sequence: CDR1 SEHNR, CDR2 FQNEAQ (reference sequence). This CDR3 is built from 15 residues. This chain's CDR3 is CASSFGVGQNYGYTF. CDR3 sequence (DNA): TGTGCCAGCAGCTTTGGTGTGGGACAGAACTATGGCTACACCTTC.

This clonotype was counted many times. The chain recombines TRBV27 with TRBJ1-2, with D possibly TRBD1 on 5 matching bases. V lost 4 bases and J lost 0, with 12 bases in between. There are 15 residues in the CDR3. Looked up from germline, CDR1 is MNHEY and CDR2 is SMNVEV (reference sequence). CDR3: CASSSTAGSNYGYTF. The CDR3 DNA is TGTGCCAGCAGTTCGACCGCAGGGTCTAACTATGGCTACACCTTC.

At least ten counts were recorded for this clonotype. The rearrangement uses TRBV12-3 or TRBV12-4 and TRBJ2-3; tentatively, D is TRBD1 (5 bases). The CDR3 extends over 16 amino acids. The ends were cut back, 0 bases at V and 6 bases at J, with 16 bases in the middle. CDR3 nucleotides: TGTGCCAGCAGTTTAGCGAAGGGGTCCCTCAGGGATACGCAGTATTTT. Translated, it gives CASSLAKGSLRDTQYF.

CDR3 nucleotide sequence: TGTGCCACCAGTGAGCCGGGGGAGCTTAATGAAAAACTGTTTTTT. Translating it yields CATSEPGELNEKLFF. The V gene is TRBV24-1, the J gene TRBJ1-4; TRBD1 is a possible D gene (5 bases). The CDR3 is 15 residues long. V dropped 4 bases and J dropped 4 bases, with 12 bases sitting between them. Germline assignment: CDR1 KGHDR and CDR2 SFDVKD.

This clonotype was seen at least ten times. This chain joins TRBV27 and TRBJ2-1; no firm D call. Trimming took off 6 bases at V and 4 bases at J, with 10 bases between the two ends. CDR1 is MNHEY and CDR2 is SMNVEV in the germline V gene (reference sequence). CDR3 size: 13 residues. CDR3 amino acids: CASSLGAYNEQFF. In DNA form, the CDR3 reads TGTGCCAGCAGCTTAGGAGCGTACAATGAGCAGTTCTTC.

V gene TRBV9 combines with J gene TRBJ2-5; the match to TRBD2 covers 12 bases. The J segment lost 5 bases and the V segment lost 4 bases, leaving 15 bases of the junction unmatched. The germline V gene encodes CDR1 SGDLS and CDR2 YYNGEE. The CDR3 sequence is 18 residues long. The CDR3 sequence: CASSQERLAGGPWETQYF. Written as DNA, the CDR3 is TGTGCCAGCAGCCAAGAGAGGCTAGCGGGGGGGCCGTGGGAGACCCAGTACTTC.

This clonotype was detected ten times or more. The CDR3 nucleotides read TGTGCCAGCAGTGTAAGGGACAGGGGATTGGGTGATGAGCAGTTCTTC. As protein: CASSVRDRGLGDEQFF. The chain recombines TRBV27 with TRBJ2-1; 10 nucleotides align to TRBD1. The CDR3 is 16 residues long. Trimming took 5 bases from V and 8 from J; bases not matched to a gene: 12. Germline-derived CDR1 and CDR2 are MNHEY and SMNVEV (reference sequence).